The sequence of this T cell receptor (beta chain) was determined in a study of CD8+ T cells in alopecia areata. Study-level information: C3H/HeJ donors aged roughly 6-12 months with spontaneous alopecia supplied skin grafted onto roughly 6-10-week-old female C3H/HeJ mice. Whole-study results and caveats: Scalp samples also contribute reads from the resident alphabeta T cells found in normal skin.

Sequencing relied on a cDNA template that was reverse transcribed from extracted RNA. Some clones are missing from TCRdb's copy, which holds only in-frame ones; the method was immunoSEQ multiplex PCR. Listed for the sample are around 290,000 clones, none seen a single time. Only a few counts were recorded for this clone. The antigen is undetermined. Gene names follow the mouse nomenclature. The read comes to an end 3 residues before the CDR3 does, leaving the germline J gene to fill in the end. The sample holds other DNA sequences that translate to the same CDR3. CD4, CD8alpha, NKG2D, NKG2ACE and other markers were used to sort pooled cutaneous lymph node cells. Trimming left V 3 bases short and J 7 bases short, with 7 bases between. Germline assignment: CDR1 GKSSPN and CDR2 SITVG. This CDR3 spans 12 amino acids.

The chain is built from TRBV31 and TRBJ1-6; D call uncertain. TRBJ1-6 is an ORF, and what it does is uncertain. The receptor comes from a C3H/HeJ mouse with alopecia areata. Strain haplotype at MHC: H2-k. The material sequenced was CD4+ T cells sorted from a lymph node. The CDR3 DNA, read in part, is TGTGCCTGGAGCCTAGGGAATTCGCCC. This encodes CAWSLGNSP. The entire CDR3 is CAWSLGNSPLYF.